These 6 T cell receptor beta chains were all obtained from the same sample, sequenced in a study of cytomegalovirus exposure and HLA in healthy donors. The PCR ran on 60 Vbeta and 13 Jbeta primers. Assay used: immunoSEQ multiplex PCR; TCRdb lists only in-frame clones, some missing. Of around 200,000 clones detected, approximately 79% appear once; the ten largest clones hold roughly 1.9%. The sequenced material came from PBMCs. Source of these receptors: a male donor in good health and CMV-seronegative.

The chain joins TRBV7-2 to TRBJ1-2; 8 nucleotides match TRBD1. Germline V gene lookup returns CDR1 SGHTA and CDR2 FQGNSA. The CDR3 extends over 13 amino acids. J lost 6 bases, V lost 5 bases, and 5 bases had no gene match. This chain's CDR3 is CASSPGGAHGYTF. In nucleotides, the CDR3 is TGTGCCAGCAGCCCAGGGGGCGCGCATGGCTACACCTTC. Drawing the rest from reference TRBV7-2 and TRBJ1-2, the complete variable domain is GAGVSQSPSNKVTEKGKDVELRCDPISGHTALYWYRQSLGQGLEFLIYFQGNSAPDKSGLPSDRFSAERTGGSVSTLTIQRTQQEDSAVYLCASSPGGAHGYTFGSGTRLTVV.

The chain is built from TRBV29-1 and TRBJ2-7; 14 nucleotides line up with TRBD2. V was clipped by 0 bases and J by 9 bases; unmatched bases: 19. Germline values: CDR1 SQVTM, CDR2 ANQGSEA. The CDR3 consists of 19 residues. CDR3 sequence (DNA): TGCAGCGTTGAAGATGAGGCAGCCCCGGAGGGACTAGCGGGAGTGAGGCAGTACTTC. Translation: CSVEDEAAPEGLAGVRQYF.

This chain connects TRBV11-2 to TRBJ2-5; 13 bases are a match to TRBD2. Germline CDR1 SGHAT, CDR2 FQNNGV. This CDR3 region has 17 residues. Trimming took 5 bases from V and 4 from J; bases not matched to a gene: 10. CDR3 sequence (DNA): TGTGCCAGCAGCCTTACTAGCGGGGGGGGCCTGGGAGAGACCCAGTACTTC. Its protein product is CASSLTSGGGLGETQYF.

The chain joins TRBV6-5 to TRBJ2-7; D is possibly TRBD2 (5 bases). Germline loops: CDR1 MNHEY, CDR2 SVGAGI. CDR3 length: 14 residues. Deletions cut 6 bases from V and 3 bases from J, with 15 bases between. The CDR3 sequence is CASSPSDGGYEQYF. CDR3 bases: TGTGCCAGCAGCCCGTCGGACGGAGGCTACGAGCAGTACTTC.

This clone showed up just a few times. The chain couples TRBV6-5 to TRBJ2-1, with TRBD2 as a possible D gene (6 bases). Germline CDR1 reads MNHEY; CDR2 reads SVGAGI. The length of the CDR3 is 15 residues. V lost 0 bases to trimming and J lost 10 bases, with 16 bases between them. In nucleotides, the CDR3 is TGTGCCAGCAGTTACTCTTGGCTAGTTGGAGGGGAGCAGTTCTTC. Protein product: CASSYSWLVGGEQFF.

The chain joins TRBV7-2 to TRBJ2-7, with D uncertain. Germline-derived CDR1 and CDR2 are SGHTA and FQGNSA. CDR3 length equals 17 residues. Trimming took 1 base from V and 0 from J, leaving 16 bases between them. This CDR3 is CASSLGDLGGPSYEQYF. The DNA for the CDR3 is TGTGCCAGCAGCTTAGGCGACCTAGGCGGCCCCTCCTACGAGCAGTACTTC.